Shown below are 23 T cell receptor beta chains from a single sample sequenced in a study of technical replicates of blood from several donors. Clones were read by immunoSEQ multiplex PCR, and TCRdb kept only the in-frame ones, dropping some. The sample shows about 75,000 clones, more than 85% of them seen only once. Sequencing was performed on PBMCs. The receptor set was obtained from a human donor in good health. Some clones in this sample may be carry-over from other donors' samples.

V and J are TRBV5-1 and TRBJ2-7, with D possibly matching TRBD2 (6 bases). The CDR3 totals 17 residues. Between the trimmed V and J ends, which lost 1 base and 2 bases, there was a span of 19 bases. Per germline, CDR1 SGHRS and CDR2 YFSETQ. The CDR3 coding sequence is TGCGCCAGCAGCTTGCTACCGGTTGGGACTGAAGCCTACGAGCAGTACTTC. It specifies CASSLLPVGTEAYEQYF. Complete variable domain (other parts from reference TRBV5-1 and TRBJ2-7): KAGVTQTPRYLIKTRGQQVTLSCSPISGHRSVSWYQQTPGQGLQFLFEYFSETQRNKGNFPGRFSGRQFSNSRSEMNVSTLELGDSALYLCASSLLPVGTEAYEQYFGPGTRLTVT.

The V call is TRBV18, the J call TRBJ1-1, with D uncertain. The germline gives CDR1 KGHSH, CDR2 LQKENI. Between the trimmed V and J ends, which lost 4 bases and 0 bases, there was a span of 6 bases. CDR3 length: 13 amino acids. CDR3 nucleotide sequence: TGTGCCAGCTCACTTTCGGTGAACACTGAAGCTTTCTTT. Translating it yields CASSLSVNTEAFF.

The chain recombines TRBV1 with TRBJ2-5; TRBD2, the table's D call, lacks a check against the DNA. TRBV1 has pseudogene status. The CDR3 loop spans 14 amino acids. In DNA, the CDR3 is TGCACCAGCAGCCGCGGACTAGCCCAAGAGACCCAGTACTTC. Translated: CTSSRGLAQETQYF.

This chain joins TRBV6-5 and TRBJ2-7, with TRBD1 matching over 9 bases. The CDR3 runs 14 residues. Germline V gives CDR1 MNHEY, CDR2 SVGAGI. V gave up 6 bases and J gave up 4 bases; unmatched junction bases: 7. CDR3 sequence: CASREGTGRYEQYF. The CDR3 coding sequence is TGTGCCAGCAGAGAAGGGACAGGGCGGTACGAGCAGTACTTC.

The chain is built from TRBV6-1 and TRBJ1-4, with a possible D match to TRBD1 (6 bases). In germline, CDR1 is MNHNS, CDR2 SASEGT. The CDR3 has 15 amino acids. Deletions cut 9 bases from V and 0 bases from J, with 14 bases between. The CDR3 sequence: CASGGGSATNEKLFF. The CDR3 DNA reads TGTGCCAGTGGGGGCGGCTCTGCAACTAATGAAAAACTGTTTTTT.

The J gene is TRBJ1-2, the V gene TRBV7-9; the D is unclear. The germline V and J ends were trimmed by 5 bases and 9 bases, with 10 bases remaining between them. The CDR3 is made up of 11 amino acids. CDR1 SEHNR and CDR2 FQNEAQ come from the germline V gene (reference sequence). DNA of the CDR3: TGTGCCAGCAGCCCCAGTTCCAGCTACACCTTC. This codes for CASSPSSSYTF.

This rearrangement joins TRBV2 to TRBJ2-2; the D gene is possibly TRBD1 (6 bases). The ends were cut back, 8 bases at V and 5 bases at J, with 12 bases in the middle. This CDR3 is 13 amino acids long. CDR1 is SNHLY and CDR2 is FYNNEI in the germline V gene. Here the CDR3 reads CASRRQVTGELFF. CDR3 in DNA: TGTGCCAGCCGACGACAGGTGACCGGGGAGCTGTTTTTT.

The chain has TRBV27 and TRBJ1-6, with TRBD1 matching over 8 bases. Losses at the gene ends were 6 bases for V and 7 bases for J; bases not matched to a gene: 8. Germline V gene sequence: CDR1 MNHEY, CDR2 SMNVEV (reference sequence). CDR3 length: 15 amino acids. The CDR3 loop is CASREGRGLNSPLHF. CDR3 nucleotides: TGTGCCAGCAGAGAAGGCAGGGGGCTCAATTCACCCCTCCACTTT.

This clone was observed once. The V gene is TRBV18, the J gene TRBJ2-7; 9 bases match TRBD1. After removal of 4 bases from V and 6 bases from J, the junction contained 7 bases not matched to a gene. Germline V CDR1 and CDR2: KGHSH, LQKENI. This CDR3 has 14 amino acids. The CDR3 region has the DNA TGTGCCAGCTCACTTACGACAGGGGGTCGCGAGCAGTACTTC. Translated, it gives CASSLTTGGREQYF.

This rearrangement joins TRBV4-2 to TRBJ1-2, with a possible D match to TRBD1 (5 bases). V was clipped by 4 bases and J by 2 bases, with 17 bases between them. Germline CDR1 reads LGHNA; CDR2 reads YNFKEQ. This CDR3 comprises 16 residues. The CDR3 DNA reads as TGTGCCAGCAGCCCCCGACAGAATGTCCGAAACTATGGCTACACCTTC. Translation: CASSPRQNVRNYGYTF.

This chain joins TRBV14 and TRBJ2-2; tentatively, D is TRBD1 (6 bases). The CDR3 extends over 15 amino acids. CDR1 is SGHDN and CDR2 is FVKESK in the germline V gene. V lost 3 bases and J lost 4, with 12 bases in between. The CDR3 DNA reads TGTGCCAGCAGCCAGAACCACAGGGCCACCGGGGAGCTGTTTTTT. Translating it yields CASSQNHRATGELFF.

This chain connects TRBV30 to TRBJ1-1; D not resolved. CDR1 and CDR2 from the germline V gene are GTSNPN and SVGIG (reference sequence). Deletions cut 3 bases from V and 11 bases from J, with 19 bases between. CDR3 size: 13 residues. The CDR3 nucleotides read TGTGCCTGGAGAACGACGACGGGAGGGAGGGCTTTCTTT. It codes for CAWRTTTGGRAFF.

V gene TRBV4-3 combines with J gene TRBJ1-4; the D gene is possibly TRBD1 (6 bases). With 2 bases removed from V and 7 bases from J, the gap between germline ends came to 11 bases. CDR1 is LGHNA, CDR2 YSLEER, per germline. This CDR3 spans 14 amino acids. CDR3 in amino acids: CASSQQQGREKLFF. In DNA form, the CDR3 reads TGCGCCAGCAGCCAACAACAGGGTCGTGAAAAACTGTTTTTT.

V and J are TRBV5-1 and TRBJ2-7; 9 bases fit TRBD2. Germline loops: CDR1 SGHRS, CDR2 YFSETQ. The junction had 6 bases not matched to a gene; V was cut back by 7 bases and J by 7 bases. The CDR3 is 12 amino acids. The CDR3 protein is CASRGGAGEQYF. The CDR3 coding sequence is TGCGCCAGCCGCGGGGGGGCGGGTGAGCAGTACTTC.

In this sample, this clone turned up a few times. J is TRBJ2-5 and V is TRBV30; 8 bases are shared with TRBD2. Germline V lookup: CDR1 GTSNPN, CDR2 SVGIG (reference sequence). The length of the CDR3 is 14 residues. The V and J ends lost 1 base and 4 bases, in that order; junction bases with no gene match: 5. The CDR3 loop reads CAWSALAGGETQYF. Here the CDR3 DNA reads TGTGCCTGGAGTGCCCTCGCGGGAGGAGAGACCCAGTACTTC. Combining the CDR3 with reference TRBV30 and TRBJ2-5 gives the whole variable domain SQTIHQWPATLVQPVGSPLSLECTVEGTSNPNLYWYRQAAGRGLQLLFYSVGIGQISSEVPQNLSASRPQDRQFILSSKKLLLSDSGFYLCAWSALAGGETQYFGPGTRLLVL.

The V and J genes are TRBV5-1 and TRBJ2-7; maybe TRBD2 (5 bases). From germline, CDR1 is SGHRS and CDR2 YFSETQ. The CDR3 covers 16 residues. V dropped 4 bases and J dropped 4 bases, with 21 bases sitting between them. CDR3 protein: CASSHGVELVGYEQYF. The CDR3 nucleotides are TGCGCCAGCAGCCACGGGGTTGAGCTAGTGGGTTACGAGCAGTACTTC.

CDR3 protein: CASSYRDRGGYEQYF. CDR3 coding DNA: TGTGCCAGCAGTTACCGGGACAGGGGGGGCTACGAGCAGTACTTC. The rearrangement joins TRBV6-5 to TRBJ2-7, with TRBD1 matching over 11 bases. J was trimmed by 3 bases and V by 2 bases; bases with no gene match: 3. In germline, CDR1 is MNHEY, CDR2 SVGAGI. The CDR3 extends over 15 amino acids.

V gene TRBV6-5 combines with J gene TRBJ2-3, with a tentative D call TRBD2 (6 bases). The CDR3 has 14 residues. With 5 bases removed from V and 6 bases from J, the gap between germline ends came to 15 bases. Germline V lookup: CDR1 MNHEY, CDR2 SVGAGI. CDR3 coding DNA: TGTGCCAGCAGTCCTTCCGTAGGGAGGGATACGCAGTATTTT. It is translated as CASSPSVGRDTQYF.

The V and J genes are TRBV6-1 and TRBJ2-4; perhaps TRBD1 as D (6 bases). The length of the CDR3 is 14 residues. CDR1 is MNHNS, CDR2 SASEGT, per germline. With 3 bases removed from V and 5 bases from J, the gap between germline ends came to 11 bases. CDR3 protein: CASSDNNRENIQYF. The CDR3 DNA reads as TGTGCCAGCAGTGACAACAACAGGGAAAACATTCAGTACTTC.

The genes are TRBV19 and TRBJ2-5; 8 bases match TRBD1. The CDR3 extends over 15 amino acids. V trimming: 7 bases; J trimming: 0 bases; junction bases outside the gene matches: 7. Germline loops: CDR1 LNHDA, CDR2 SQIVND (reference sequence). CDR3 DNA sequence: TGTGCCAGTAATACTAACAGGGGGGACCAAGAGACCCAGTACTTC. This gives the protein CASNTNRGDQETQYF. Together with reference TRBV19 and TRBJ2-5, the CDR3 gives the full variable domain: DGGITQSPKYLFRKEGQNVTLSCEQNLNHDAMYWYRQDPGQGLRLIYYSQIVNDFQKGDIAEGYSVSREKKESFPLTVTSAQKNPTAFYLCASNTNRGDQETQYFGPGTRLLVL.

This chain connects TRBV5-1 to TRBJ2-3, with D possibly being TRBD2 (5 bases). This CDR3 region has 12 residues. Germline CDR1 and CDR2: SGHRS and YFSETQ. V lost 3 bases to trimming and J lost 7 bases, with 9 bases between them. The CDR3 DNA reads as TGCGCCAGCAGCTCCACCGGGAATACGCAGTATTTT. It specifies CASSSTGNTQYF.

The rearrangement joins TRBV19 to TRBJ2-3; D is unresolved. Trimming pared 3 bases from V and 6 bases from J, leaving 13 bases between. In germline, CDR1 is LNHDA, CDR2 SQIVND (reference sequence). The CDR3 has 14 amino acids. CDR3 DNA sequence: TGTGCCAGTAGTATGTCCGTCCGGAGCGATACGCAGTATTTT. It is translated as CASSMSVRSDTQYF. Full variable domain (missing parts from reference TRBV19 and TRBJ2-3): DGGITQSPKYLFRKEGQNVTLSCEQNLNHDAMYWYRQDPGQGLRLIYYSQIVNDFQKGDIAEGYSVSREKKESFPLTVTSAQKNPTAFYLCASSMSVRSDTQYFGPGTRLTVL.

V usage is TRBV27 and J usage is TRBJ2-7; 9 positions agree with TRBD1. V lost 5 bases, J lost 5 bases, and 7 bases stayed unmatched. The CDR3 runs 14 residues. Germline V gene sequence: CDR1 MNHEY, CDR2 SMNVEV (reference sequence). CDR3 sequence (DNA): TGTGCCAGCAGTACATGGGACAGGGAAAACGAGCAGTACTTC. As protein: CASSTWDRENEQYF.